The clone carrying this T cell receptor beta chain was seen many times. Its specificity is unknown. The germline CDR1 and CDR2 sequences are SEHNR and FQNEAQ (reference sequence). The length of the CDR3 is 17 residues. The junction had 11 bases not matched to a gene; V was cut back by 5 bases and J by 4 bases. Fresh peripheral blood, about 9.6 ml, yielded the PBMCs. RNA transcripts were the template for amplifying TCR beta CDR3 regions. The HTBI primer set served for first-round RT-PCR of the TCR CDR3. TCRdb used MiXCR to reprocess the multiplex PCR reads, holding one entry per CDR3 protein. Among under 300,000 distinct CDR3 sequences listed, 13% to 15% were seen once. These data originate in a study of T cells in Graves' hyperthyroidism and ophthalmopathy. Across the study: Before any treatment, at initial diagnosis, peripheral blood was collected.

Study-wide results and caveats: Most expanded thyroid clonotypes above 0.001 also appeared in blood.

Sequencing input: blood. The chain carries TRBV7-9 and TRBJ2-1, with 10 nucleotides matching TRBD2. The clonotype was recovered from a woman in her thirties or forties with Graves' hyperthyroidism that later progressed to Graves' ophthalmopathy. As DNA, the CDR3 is TGTGCCAGCAGCGAATCGATACTAGCGGGGCTTTACAATGAGCAGTTCTTC. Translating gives CASSESILAGLYNEQFF. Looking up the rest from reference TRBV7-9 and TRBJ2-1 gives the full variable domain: DTGVSQNPRHKITKRGQNVTFRCDPISEHNRLYWYRQTLGQGPEFLTYFQNEAQLEKSRLLSDRFSAERPKGSFSTLEIQRTEQGDSAMYLCASSESILAGLYNEQFFGPGTRLTVL.